This T cell receptor (beta chain) is from a study of cytomegalovirus exposure and HLA in healthy donors. CDR1 SGHTA and CDR2 FQGTGA come from the germline V gene. The V end was cut by 1 base, the J end by 1 base, with 11 bases between. CDR3 length: 16 amino acids. The PCR was carried out with 60 Vbeta primers and 13 Jbeta primers. TCRdb's copy holds only in-frame clones and misses some; the assay was immunoSEQ multiplex PCR. The data show almost 200,000 clones, around 79% seen once. This clone was counted a single time. The TCR sequence derives from a male donor in good health and CMV-seropositive. The sequencing sample was made of PBMCs. The rearrangement joins TRBV7-3 to TRBJ1-3; the D gene is possibly TRBD1 (5 bases). The CDR3 bases are TGTGCCAGCAGCTTAAATTCGGGGGTGTCTGGAAACACCATATATTTT. Translating gives CASSLNSGVSGNTIYF. Based on the CDR3 plus reference TRBV7-3 and TRBJ1-3, the full variable domain is GAGVSQTPSNKVTEKGKYVELRCDPISGHTALYWYRQSLGQGPEFLIYFQGTGAADDSGLPNDRFFAVRPEGSVSTLKIQRTERGDSAVYLCASSLNSGVSGNTIYFGEGSWLTVV.